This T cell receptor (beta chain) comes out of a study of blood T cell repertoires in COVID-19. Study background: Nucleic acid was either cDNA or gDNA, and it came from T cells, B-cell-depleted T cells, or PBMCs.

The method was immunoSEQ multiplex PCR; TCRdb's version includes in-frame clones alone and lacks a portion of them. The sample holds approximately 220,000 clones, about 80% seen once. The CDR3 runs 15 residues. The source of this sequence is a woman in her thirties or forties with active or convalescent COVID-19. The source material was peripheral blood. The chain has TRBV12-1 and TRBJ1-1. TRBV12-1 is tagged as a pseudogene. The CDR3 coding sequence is TGTGCCAGCAGCTTTAACGGAGGGATGAACACTGAAGCTTTCTTT. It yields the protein CASSFNGGMNTEAFF.